This T cell receptor beta chain was captured in a study of cytomegalovirus exposure and HLA in healthy donors. The germline V gene has CDR1 SGHTA and CDR2 FQGNSA. CDR3 length: 15 amino acids. V shed 1 base, J shed 5 bases, and the junction held 8 bases outside the gene matches. A multiplex PCR was run with 60 Vbeta primers and 13 Jbeta primers. The repertoire was sequenced with immunoSEQ multiplex PCR; TCRdb's copy has only in-frame clones and lacks some. This repertoire shows some 85,000 clones, around three quarters found once; its top ten account for about 3%. Sequenced: PBMCs. The rearrangement joins TRBV7-2 to TRBJ2-7; 7 bases are a match to TRBD1. This sequence originates from a man aged 35 to 55 in good health and CMV-seronegative. The chain's CDR3 is CASSLEGGLRDEQYF. As DNA, the CDR3 is TGTGCCAGCAGCTTAGAAGGGGGCCTACGGGACGAGCAGTACTTC.